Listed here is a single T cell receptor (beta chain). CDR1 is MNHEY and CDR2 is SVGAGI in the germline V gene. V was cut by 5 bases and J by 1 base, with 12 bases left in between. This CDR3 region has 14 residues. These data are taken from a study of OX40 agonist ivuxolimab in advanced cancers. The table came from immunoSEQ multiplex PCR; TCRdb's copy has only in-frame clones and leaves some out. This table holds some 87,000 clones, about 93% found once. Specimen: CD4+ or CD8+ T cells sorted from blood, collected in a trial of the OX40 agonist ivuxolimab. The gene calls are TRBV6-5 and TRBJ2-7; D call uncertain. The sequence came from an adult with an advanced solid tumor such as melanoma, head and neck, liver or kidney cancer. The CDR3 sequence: CASSPLGSSYEQYF. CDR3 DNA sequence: TGTGCCAGCAGTCCCCTCGGCAGTTCCTACGAGCAGTACTTC.